The 28 T cell receptor beta chains presented below share a single source sample, sequenced in a study of Graves' ophthalmopathy and Graves' hyperthyroidism. TCR beta CDR3 amplification used RNA transcripts. RT-PCR was first run with HTBI primers, then multiplex PCR in a second round. TCRdb ran MiXCR on the multiplex PCR reads and lists one entry per CDR3 protein. In the table there are a few hundred thousand distinct CDR3 sequences, around 16% of which are singletons. The sample taken for sequencing was peripheral blood. The receptors come from a woman under 30 with Graves' ophthalmopathy.

This clonotype was counted between two and nine times. The conserved phenylalanine or tryptophan is not found at the CDR3 terminus, so this likely reflects a read error. The rearrangement links TRBV13 to TRBJ2-2; perhaps TRBD2 as D (5 bases). The CDR3 covers 16 residues. Germline CDR1 is PRHDT and CDR2 is FYEKMQ (reference sequence). The V and J ends lost 4 bases and 3 bases respectively, with 15 bases between them. CDR3 sequence reads: CASSSLRLGDTGELFL. The CDR3 nucleotides read TGTGCCAGCAGCTCACTCCGGCTCGGGGACACCGGGGAGCTGTTTCTT.

This clonotype occurred many times. This rearrangement joins TRBV11-2 to TRBJ2-7; tentative D call: TRBD1 (5 bases). This CDR3 spans 14 amino acids. Deletions cut 4 bases from V and 3 bases from J, with 13 bases between. Germline assignment: CDR1 SGHAT and CDR2 FQNNGV. CDR3 sequence reads: CASSSLTVIYEQYF. The CDR3 DNA sequence: TGTGCCAGCAGCTCCTTGACAGTGATCTACGAGCAGTACTTC.

This clonotype was picked up many times. J is TRBJ1-1 and V is TRBV6-1; D is uncertain. The CDR3 is 13 amino acids. The germline V gene has CDR1 MNHNS and CDR2 SASEGT. The V end was cut by 7 bases, the J end by 4 bases, with 13 bases between. CDR3 region: CASTATLGTEAFF. For the CDR3, the DNA is TGTGCCAGCACTGCGACTCTGGGCACTGAAGCTTTCTTT.

This clonotype was counted at least ten times. This chain links TRBV2 with TRBJ1-5; no clear D gene. Germline V gene lookup returns CDR1 SNHLY and CDR2 FYNNEI. CDR3 length: 16 amino acids. V was trimmed by 2 bases and J by 2 bases, leaving 13 bases between them. CDR3 in amino acids: CASSEWEGLGNQPQHF. CDR3 in DNA: TGTGCCAGCAGTGAATGGGAGGGATTGGGCAATCAGCCCCAGCATTTT. Together with reference TRBV2 and TRBJ1-5, the CDR3 gives the full variable domain: EPEVTQTPSHQVTQMGQEVILRCVPISNHLYFYWYRQILGQKVEFLVSFYNNEISEKSEIFDDQFSVERPDGSNFTLKIRSTKLEDSAMYFCASSEWEGLGNQPQHFGDGTRLSIL.

This clonotype was seen repeatedly, ten times or more. CDR3 in DNA: TGCGCCAGCAGCCAAGACTTTACGACTTACGAGCAGTACTTC. Translation gives CASSQDFTTYEQYF. The chain is built from TRBV4-3 and TRBJ2-7; D gene uncertain. V was cut by 0 bases and J by 4 bases, with 10 bases left in between. The germline gives CDR1 LGHNA, CDR2 YSLEER. This CDR3 spans 14 amino acids.

This clonotype was detected ten times or more. The rearrangement links TRBV7-3 to TRBJ2-2; D may be TRBD1 (6 bases). V was pared by 6 bases and J by 7 bases, with 15 bases between. The germline CDR1 and CDR2 sequences are SGHTA and FQGTGA. The CDR3 length is 14 residues. CDR3 nucleotides: TGTGCCAGCAGTTCTTACAGGGACGACGGGGAGCTGTTTTTT. Amino acids: CASSSYRDDGELFF.

The chain has TRBV20-1 and TRBJ2-4; 7 nucleotides match TRBD1. There are 16 residues in the CDR3. Germline values: CDR1 DFQATT, CDR2 SNEGSKA (reference sequence). Trimming took 3 bases from V and 0 from J; bases not matched to a gene: 8. The DNA of the CDR3 is TGCAGTGCTAGGACAGGGCAGGAGCTAGCCAAAAACATTCAGTACTTC. Protein: CSARTGQELAKNIQYF.

Concerning this clonotype itself: The junction does not match germline at one end; this may be a read error. The chain uses TRBV6-5 and TRBJ2-5; D call uncertain. The CDR3 totals 15 residues. Germline V gene data show CDR1 as MNHEY and CDR2 as SVGAGI. For the CDR3, the DNA is TGCGCCAGCAGTTCGTTTACAATCAGCCAAGAGACCCAGTACTTC. Translating gives CASSSFTISQETQYF.

This clonotype was seen repeatedly, ten times or more. The gene calls are TRBV11-2 and TRBJ2-7; a possible D gene is TRBD1 (6 bases). CDR1 and CDR2 (germline): SGHAT, FQNNGV. Trimming pared 6 bases from V and 2 bases from J, leaving 11 bases between. The CDR3 totals 13 residues. The CDR3 here is CASSLDSPYEQYF. The CDR3, as DNA: TGTGCCAGCAGTTTGGACAGTCCCTACGAGCAGTACTTC.

Ten or more counts support this clonotype. The gene calls are TRBV7-6 and TRBJ1-5, with TRBD1 identical over 7 bases. V was clipped by 3 bases and J by 5 bases; unmatched bases: 7. The CDR3 covers 15 residues. Germline CDR1 reads SGHVS; CDR2 reads FNYEAQ. The CDR3 protein is CASSLGTESYQPQHF. DNA for the CDR3: TGTGCCAGCAGCTTGGGGACAGAAAGCTATCAGCCCCAGCATTTT.

J is TRBJ1-6 and V is TRBV10-3; D might be TRBD1 (6 bases). The germline V gene encodes CDR1 ENHRY and CDR2 SYGVKD. The CDR3 spans 13 residues. The germline V and J ends were trimmed by 10 bases and 7 bases, with 14 bases remaining between them. The CDR3: CATSGDRNSPLHF. The CDR3 DNA reads as TGTGCCACCTCAGGGGATCGGAATTCACCCCTCCACTTT.

This clonotype was observed at least ten times. This sequence joins TRBV19 and TRBJ2-5; no definite D call. Trimming left V 5 bases short and J 3 bases short, with 13 bases between. The CDR3 is 14 amino acids. Germline CDR1 and CDR2: LNHDA and SQIVND (reference sequence). Here the CDR3 DNA reads TGTGCCAGTAGTCACCGGGCTAGTGAAGAGACCCAGTACTTC. Its protein is CASSHRASEETQYF.

This clonotype occurred many times. V usage is TRBV28 and J usage is TRBJ2-7; TRBD1 is a possible D gene (6 bases). Trimming removed 3 bases from V and 6 bases from J, with 18 bases in between. This CDR3 contains 15 residues. Germline loops: CDR1 MDHEN, CDR2 SYDVKM. The CDR3 sequence is CASSFPGMGQFEQYF. The CDR3 region has the DNA TGTGCCAGCAGTTTCCCAGGTATGGGACAATTCGAGCAGTACTTC. The whole variable domain, filled in from reference TRBV28 and TRBJ2-7, reads DVKVTQSSRYLVKRTGEKVFLECVQDMDHENMFWYRQDPGLGLRLIYFSYDVKMKEKGDIPEGYSVSREKKERFSLILESASTNQTSMYLCASSFPGMGQFEQYFGPGTRLTVT.

This clonotype has at least ten counts. This rearrangement joins TRBV24-1 to TRBJ2-7; D is unclear. V lost 3 bases, J lost 4 bases, and 6 bases lay in between. Germline lookup yields CDR1 KGHDR and CDR2 SFDVKD. The CDR3 is made up of 12 amino acids. CDR3 region: CATSDSTYEQYF. CDR3 nucleotide sequence: TGTGCCACCAGTGATAGCACGTACGAGCAGTACTTC.

The sample holds many counts of this clonotype. The chain joins TRBV7-8 to TRBJ1-5, with 9 bases matching TRBD1. The CDR3 length is 15 residues. The V gene's germline CDR1 is SGHVS and CDR2 FQNEAQ. With V trimmed by 5 bases and J by 3 bases, 5 bases remained unmatched. This CDR3 reads CASSQGQGLNQPQHF. In DNA, the CDR3 is TGTGCCAGCAGCCAGGGACAGGGCCTCAATCAGCCCCAGCATTTT.

This clonotype came up many times. The chain links TRBV19 to TRBJ2-2; TRBD2 aligns across 11 bases. Germline V CDR1 and CDR2: LNHDA, SQIVND (reference sequence). This CDR3 region has 15 residues. The J segment lost 10 bases and the V segment lost 5 bases, leaving 9 bases of the junction unmatched. The CDR3 region has the DNA TGTGCCAGTAGTCCAGGACTAGCGGGCCCCGTGGAGCTGTTTTTT. This translates into CASSPGLAGPVELFF.

This chain links TRBV12-3 or TRBV12-4 with TRBJ2-7; D gene ambiguous. This CDR3 is built from 14 residues. V shed 2 bases and J shed 3 bases, with 11 bases lying between them. CDR3 loop: CASSLFHRRYEQYF. The CDR3 DNA sequence: TGTGCCAGCAGTTTATTTCACCGGCGCTACGAGCAGTACTTC.

In this sample, this clonotype turned up many times. The chain recombines TRBV6-2 or TRBV6-3 with TRBJ2-3; tentatively, D is TRBD2 (5 bases). The CDR3 is made up of 12 amino acids. Germline V gene data show CDR1 as MNHEY and CDR2 as SVGEGT. The V and J ends lost 2 bases and 6 bases respectively, with 6 bases between them. CDR3 coding DNA: TGTGCCAGCAGTTACCCGGGGGATACGCAGTATTTT. This encodes CASSYPGDTQYF.

This clonotype was seen many times. The CDR3: CASSNSGKQYF. Written as DNA, the CDR3 is TGTGCCAGCAGTAATAGCGGGAAGCAGTACTTC. The chain combines TRBV6-2 or TRBV6-3 with TRBJ2-7, with TRBD2 matching over 8 bases. The ends lost 5 bases at V and 8 bases at J; junction bases unmatched: 2. Germline loops: CDR1 MNHEY, CDR2 SVGEGT. This CDR3 is 11 amino acids long.

V gene TRBV19 combines with J gene TRBJ2-4, with D possibly TRBD1 on 5 matching bases. The germline V gene has CDR1 LNHDA and CDR2 SQIVND (reference sequence). V lost 3 bases and J 2 bases, leaving 14 bases between the germline ends. The length of the CDR3 is 16 residues. CDR3 loop: CASSILAGPPKNIQYF. The CDR3 bases are TGTGCCAGTAGTATTTTGGCAGGGCCACCCAAAAACATTCAGTACTTC.

This clonotype occurred many times. The chain uses TRBV12-3 or TRBV12-4 and TRBJ2-7; 9 bases align to TRBD2. This CDR3 contains 16 residues. With 7 bases clipped from V and 0 bases from J, the junction kept 10 bases outside the gene matches. CDR3 in DNA: TGTGCCAGCACGGACGGGAGACTAGCGGACTCCTACGAGCAGTACTTC. Translation: CASTDGRLADSYEQYF.

This clonotype was found many times. J is TRBJ2-7 and V is TRBV29-1, with 8 bases fitting TRBD1. Germline V lookup: CDR1 SQVTM, CDR2 ANQGSEA. The CDR3 is 16 residues long. J gave up 2 bases and V 6 bases, and 15 bases lay outside the gene matches. CDR3 nucleotide sequence: TGCAGCGTCGACCTATTGAGGACAGGGTGGCCCTACGAGCAGTACTTC. Protein product: CSVDLLRTGWPYEQYF.

Many counts were recorded for this clonotype. J is TRBJ2-7 and V is TRBV5-1, with 10 bases lining up with TRBD2. CDR1 and CDR2 (germline): SGHRS, YFSETQ. The CDR3 sequence is 16 residues long. After removal of 3 bases from V and 5 bases from J, the junction contained 11 bases not matched to a gene. CDR3 residues: CASSYGSLAGDNEQYF. CDR3 sequence (DNA): TGCGCCAGCAGCTATGGAAGTCTAGCGGGAGATAACGAGCAGTACTTC.

This clonotype was picked up many times. A clone one base away is much larger, so this may be a read error. The chain uses TRBV6-4 and TRBJ1-1; D might be TRBD1 (6 bases). V was pared by 5 bases and J by 6 bases, with 25 bases between. This CDR3 contains 17 residues. CDR1 MRHNA and CDR2 SNTAGT come from the germline V gene. This CDR3 reads CASSPPRGTRGHAEAFF. CDR3 bases: TGTGCCAGCAGTCCGCCTAGGGGGACAAGGGGCCACGCTGAAGCTTTCTTT.

This clonotype was seen ten or more times. The chain couples TRBV20-1 to TRBJ2-5, with unresolved D. Deletions cut 0 bases from V and 5 bases from J, with 19 bases between. This CDR3 spans 16 amino acids. Germline CDR1 DFQATT, CDR2 SNEGSKA (reference sequence). The CDR3 nucleotides read TGCAGTGCTAGAGAGGATGGGGATCCCCGGCGGGAGACCCAGTACTTC. It encodes CSAREDGDPRRETQYF.

This clonotype was recorded at least ten times. The J gene is TRBJ2-5, the V gene TRBV27; 13 bases fit TRBD2. Losses at the gene ends were 5 bases for V and 6 bases for J; bases not matched to a gene: 9. The CDR3 sequence is 16 residues long. The germline V gene has CDR1 MNHEY and CDR2 SMNVEV (reference sequence). CDR3 in amino acids: CASSPLGLAGLKTQYF. The CDR3, as DNA: TGTGCCAGCAGTCCTCTGGGACTAGCGGGACTAAAGACCCAGTACTTC.

There are a few counts of this clonotype. The J gene is TRBJ2-2, the V gene TRBV30; D is undetermined. Germline values: CDR1 GTSNPN, CDR2 SVGIG (reference sequence). The CDR3 extends over 13 amino acids. The germline V and J ends were trimmed by 3 bases and 1 base, with 6 bases remaining between them. The CDR3 loop is CAWRFGNTGELFF. CDR3 coding DNA: TGTGCCTGGAGGTTCGGGAACACCGGGGAGCTGTTTTTT.

At least ten counts were recorded for this clonotype. The chain is built from TRBV28 and TRBJ1-5; D is perhaps TRBD1 (6 bases). This CDR3 comprises 16 residues. The germline V gene encodes CDR1 MDHEN and CDR2 SYDVKM. Trimming cost V 5 bases and J 2 bases, with 16 bases left between them. The CDR3 sequence is CASSPIEGGGNQPQHF. DNA for the CDR3: TGTGCCAGCAGTCCAATAGAGGGGGGTGGCAATCAGCCCCAGCATTTT.